This T cell receptor (delta chain) was sequenced in a study of human gamma delta and Vdelta1 T cells (dated by TCRdb to the late 2010s). For the wider study: The study investigated Delta One T cells, Vd1+ gamma-delta T cells, as cytotoxic effectors against acute myeloid leukemia.

This clone has only a few counts. The antigen it binds to is not known. TCRdb attributes to this sequence the protein of a much larger clone, which differs from the DNA translation at residue 7; a read error is likely, and the protein displayed is translated from the DNA. Libraries were prepared through PCR. Sequencing took place on an Illumina MiSeq. TCRdb reprocessed the public reads with the caller CATT; rows with the same DNA were merged afterwards. The sample contains fewer than 7,000 delta-chain clones, over 8.5% of them found a single time. The ten biggest clones cover roughly 13% of the sample. From its cysteine to its phenylalanine, the CDR3 spans 19 amino acids. Solely the CDR3 DNA is kept, with 57 bases framed from the first base. For CDR1 and CDR2, the germline V gene lists TSWWSYY and QGS. After removal of 2 bases from V and 4 bases from J, the junction retains 18 bases not matched to a gene.

Sequenced input: naive CD27+ Vdelta1 gamma-delta T cells from blood. The V and J segments used are TRDV1 and TRDJ1; TRDD3 matches 8 bases in the middle. This clonotype was sampled from a human donor in good health. The sequence in DNA is TGTGCTCTTGGGGAAACCTTTAGGATGAGGGGGATATCTGGCGATAAACTCATCTTT. Translation gives CALGETFRMRGISGDKLIF.